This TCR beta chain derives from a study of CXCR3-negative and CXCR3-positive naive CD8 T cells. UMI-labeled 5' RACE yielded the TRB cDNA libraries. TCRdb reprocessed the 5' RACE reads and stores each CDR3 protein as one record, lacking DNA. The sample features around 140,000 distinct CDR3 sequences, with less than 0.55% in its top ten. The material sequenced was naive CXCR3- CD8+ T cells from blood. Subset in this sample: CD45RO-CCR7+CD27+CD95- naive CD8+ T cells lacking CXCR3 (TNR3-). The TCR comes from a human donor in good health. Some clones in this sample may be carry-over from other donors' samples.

The CDR3 loop reads CASSFGAGAYQPQHF. The rearrangement joins TRBV28 to TRBJ1-5; lacking DNA, the TRBD1 call made by TCRdb goes unchecked. The CDR3 spans 15 residues. Germline CDR1 reads MDHEN; CDR2 reads SYDVKM.